This TCR beta chain derives from a study of blood T cell repertoires in COVID-19. Study-level information: From T cells, B-cell-depleted T cells, or PBMCs came the material, which was cDNA or gDNA.

Original processing notes: Nucleated cell number was recorded as an estimate derived from reference gene primer amplification. TCRdb keeps only in-frame clones here, not all; method: immunoSEQ multiplex PCR. V and J calls and clone size are copied from that table; D and trimming were computed from the DNA. The sample carries around 250,000 clones, approximately 89% recorded once. The participants were between roughly 18 and 89 years old and came from under 25 US areas. Participants reported their clinical history, and cohort assignment relied on those reports. V lost 4 bases and J lost 3; bases outside the gene matches: 2. The CDR3 consists of 13 residues. Germline values: CDR1 SNHLY, CDR2 FYNNEI.

J is TRBJ2-7 and V is TRBV2; 8 positions match TRBD1. This receptor was obtained from a middle-aged woman with acute COVID-19. Specimen: PBMCs or T cells enriched from blood (not recorded which). The CDR3 region has the DNA TGTGCCAGCAGTGCACAGGGGGTCTACGAGCAGTACTTC. Translating it yields CASSAQGVYEQYF.